This T cell receptor beta chain was sequenced for a study of blood T cell repertoires in COVID-19. Overall study: Specimens from acute and convalescent COVID-19 originated in the United States, Italy and Spain. Nucleic acid was either cDNA or gDNA, and it came from T cells, B-cell-depleted T cells, or PBMCs.

Per the original methods: Estimated nucleated cell counts came from reference gene primer amplification. Here immunoSEQ multiplex PCR was the method, and the copy in TCRdb shows in-frame clones only, minus some. V, J and clone size are taken as reported in that table, and D and trimming were inferred from the DNA itself. Here the sample spans about 68,000 clones, 85% to 90% being singletons. J lost 0 bases, V lost 10 bases, and 5 bases had no gene match. The CDR3 runs to 14 residues. Germline V lookup: CDR1 ENHRY, CDR2 SYGVKD. The sequencing input was peripheral blood. V and J are TRBV10-3 and TRBJ2-1, with TRBD2 identical over 8 bases. This TCR was recovered from a man aged 50-60 years with active COVID-19. Here the CDR3 reads CATERESSYNEQFF. CDR3 DNA sequence: TGTGCCACCGAGCGGGAGAGCTCCTACAATGAGCAGTTCTTC.